These 25 T cell receptor beta chains share one sample of origin, sequenced in a study of cytomegalovirus exposure and HLA in healthy donors. The primer mix had 60 Vbeta and 13 Jbeta primers. Sequencing used immunoSEQ multiplex PCR; TCRdb keeps in-frame clones, though not all of them. The data contain under 250,000 clones, around four fifths of them singletons. Sequenced sample: PBMCs. The receptor source for this set is a woman aged 45-59 years in good health and CMV-seropositive.

This clone was counted once. The chain joins TRBV7-3 to TRBJ2-3; tentative D call: TRBD2 (6 bases). With 5 bases removed from V and 2 bases from J, the gap between germline ends came to 20 bases. The V gene's germline CDR1 is SGHTA and CDR2 FQGTGA. The CDR3 consists of 17 residues. DNA for the CDR3: TGTGCCAGCAGCCCAAACTCGGGACTTCCCGCCACAGATACGCAGTATTTT. Amino acid sequence: CASSPNSGLPATDTQYF.

In this sample, this clone turned up a few times. The chain uses TRBV7-6 and TRBJ2-2, with no clear D. Germline lookup yields CDR1 SGHVS and CDR2 FNYEAQ. CDR3 size: 13 residues. The V end lost 3 bases, the J end lost 5 bases, and 7 bases lay between the germline ends. This chain's CDR3 is CASSFTETGELFF. DNA for the CDR3: TGTGCCAGCAGCTTCACAGAGACCGGGGAGCTGTTTTTT. Drawing the rest from reference TRBV7-6 and TRBJ2-2, the complete variable domain is GAGVSQSPRYKVTKRGQDVALRCDPISGHVSLYWYRQALGQGPEFLTYFNYEAQQDKSGLPNDRFSAERPEGSISTLTIQRTEQRDSAMYRCASSFTETGELFFGEGSRLTVL.

V gene TRBV2 combines with J gene TRBJ1-1; possible D gene TRBD1, 6 bases. The CDR3 has 13 amino acids. V lost 10 bases, J lost 5 bases, and 17 bases lay in between. Germline CDR1 and CDR2: SNHLY and FYNNEI. The DNA of the CDR3 is TGTGCCACCCAAACGACAGGTGGGACTGAAGCTTTCTTT. It yields the protein CATQTTGGTEAFF.

The chain employs TRBV30 and TRBJ2-3, with 11 bases lining up with TRBD1. The germline V gene has CDR1 GTSNPN and CDR2 SVGIG (reference sequence). The CDR3 contains 15 residues. The V gene end was trimmed by 2 bases and the J gene end by 4 bases; junction bases not matched to a gene: 5. CDR3 in amino acids: CAWSTGQGVADTQYF. Written as DNA, the CDR3 is TGTGCCTGGAGTACGGGACAGGGGGTTGCAGATACGCAGTATTTT.

This clone came up a few times. The rearrangement links TRBV5-6 to TRBJ2-7; D is uncertain. Germline V lookup: CDR1 SGHDT, CDR2 YYEEEE. Trimming pared 4 bases from V and 1 base from J, leaving 12 bases between. This CDR3 has 14 residues. CDR3 region: CASSLDEVSYEQYF. The CDR3 nucleotides are TGTGCCAGCAGCCTCGATGAGGTTTCCTACGAGCAGTACTTC.

This chain links TRBV29-1 with TRBJ1-2, with a weak D call TRBD1 (5 bases). Trimming removed 8 bases from V and 8 bases from J, with 18 bases in between. Germline CDR1 is SQVTM and CDR2 is ANQGSEA. The CDR3 runs 12 residues. The CDR3 protein is CSSGEGVEGYTF. The DNA of the CDR3 is TGCAGCTCTGGGGAAGGGGTAGAAGGCTACACCTTC.

The V and J genes are TRBV7-9 and TRBJ1-4; 8 nucleotides agree with TRBD1. The germline CDR1 and CDR2 sequences are SEHNR and FQNEAQ (reference sequence). The CDR3 consists of 16 residues. V lost 0 bases, J lost 4 bases, and 4 bases stayed unmatched. CDR3 in DNA: TGTGCCAGCAGCTTAGCGTCGGACAGGGATAATGAAAAACTGTTTTTT. Amino acid sequence: CASSLASDRDNEKLFF.

This chain links TRBV18 with TRBJ2-3; 8 nucleotides match TRBD1. Trimming removed 4 bases from V and 2 bases from J; junction bases left unmatched: 5. Germline V gene lookup returns CDR1 KGHSH and CDR2 LQKENI. The CDR3 runs to 15 residues. This chain's CDR3 is CASSRGTGHTDTQYF. In DNA, the CDR3 is TGTGCCAGCTCACGAGGGACAGGCCACACAGATACGCAGTATTTT.

The genes are TRBV7-6 and TRBJ2-3; D call uncertain. V lost 1 base, J lost 7 bases, and 9 bases lay in between. Per the germline V gene, CDR1 is SGHVS and CDR2 is FNYEAQ. The CDR3 has 13 amino acids. CDR3 protein: CASSLGAANTQYF. In DNA, the CDR3 is TGTGCCAGCAGCTTAGGGGCAGCTAATACGCAGTATTTT.

The count of this clone is one. This chain connects TRBV13 to TRBJ2-1, with TRBD2 matching 7 bases. J gave up 4 bases and V 6 bases, and 15 bases lay outside the gene matches. Germline CDR1 and CDR2: PRHDT and FYEKMQ (reference sequence). The CDR3 sequence is 17 residues long. The CDR3 region is CASSKEEGRDAYNEQFF. The CDR3 region has the DNA TGTGCCAGCAGTAAGGAGGAGGGGAGGGACGCGTACAATGAGCAGTTCTTC.

This chain joins TRBV6-1 and TRBJ1-2, with 7 bases aligning to TRBD1. Per germline, CDR1 MNHNS and CDR2 SASEGT. Trimming took 5 bases from V and 4 from J; bases not matched to a gene: 4. CDR3 length: 13 amino acids. This chain's CDR3 is CASSPTGTYGYTF. For the CDR3, the DNA is TGTGCCAGCAGTCCGACAGGGACCTATGGCTACACCTTC.

The chain recombines TRBV6-5 with TRBJ2-7, with TRBD2 as a possible D gene (7 bases). CDR1 is MNHEY and CDR2 is SVGAGI in the germline V gene. V shed 5 bases and J shed 2 bases, with 16 bases lying between them. CDR3 length: 15 residues. The CDR3 DNA follows: TGTGCCAGCAGTCGCCGGGGCGGGGGCCCCTACGAGCAGTACTTC. Its translation is CASSRRGGGPYEQYF.

The chain recombines TRBV28 with TRBJ2-1, with D perhaps matching TRBD1 (7 bases). The V end was cut by 3 bases, the J end by 7 bases, with 16 bases between. CDR1 is MDHEN and CDR2 is SYDVKM in the germline V gene. This CDR3 is built from 15 residues. As DNA, the CDR3 is TGTGCCAGCAGTTTCTCGGCAGGGGGGATAAATGAGCAGTTCTTC. Translating gives CASSFSAGGINEQFF.

V gene TRBV18 combines with J gene TRBJ1-1, with D perhaps TRBD1 (5 bases). This CDR3 region has 14 residues. CDR1 and CDR2 (germline): KGHSH, LQKENI. Trimming removed 4 bases from V and 8 bases from J, with 17 bases in between. The CDR3 loop is CASSLNAGELEAFF. CDR3 in DNA: TGTGCCAGCTCACTAAACGCGGGGGAACTAGAAGCTTTCTTT.

The rearrangement joins TRBV29-1 to TRBJ2-7; 8 bases line up with TRBD1. Unmatched junction bases numbered 4, after V lost 3 bases and J lost 3 bases. The CDR3 length is 13 residues. Per the germline V gene, CDR1 is SQVTM and CDR2 is ANQGSEA. In DNA, the CDR3 is TGCAGCGTTGAGCAAGACAGGGGCTACGAGCAGTACTTC. Amino acid sequence: CSVEQDRGYEQYF.

This chain joins TRBV5-6 and TRBJ1-4; no clear D gene. The CDR3 loop spans 12 amino acids. The germline V and J ends were trimmed by 2 bases and 8 bases, with 7 bases remaining between them. Germline V lookup: CDR1 SGHDT, CDR2 YYEEEE. The CDR3 DNA follows: TGTGCCAGCAGCTTTTCGTCGGAAAAACTGTTTTTT. Translation: CASSFSSEKLFF.

This clone was observed a single time. This chain links TRBV29-1 with TRBJ2-5; the D is unclear. Germline CDR1 SQVTM, CDR2 ANQGSEA. Trimming took 7 bases from V and 6 from J, leaving 21 bases between them. The CDR3 extends over 14 amino acids. The CDR3: CSAEDHTGRKTQYF. The CDR3 bases are TGCAGCGCGGAAGATCATACTGGTAGAAAGACCCAGTACTTC.

This clone appeared a single time. The V and J genes are TRBV28 and TRBJ2-1, with 8 positions matching TRBD1. The CDR3 totals 16 residues. V lost 2 bases, J lost 9 bases, and 12 bases stayed unmatched. CDR1 MDHEN and CDR2 SYDVKM come from the germline V gene. Here the CDR3 reads CASSLPTSQDRAEQFF. The CDR3 coding sequence is TGTGCCAGCAGTTTACCCACCTCCCAGGACAGGGCTGAGCAGTTCTTC.

The chain is built from TRBV11-2 and TRBJ2-1; 9 bases are a match to TRBD2. J was trimmed by 4 bases and V by 1 base; bases with no gene match: 5. CDR1 SGHAT and CDR2 FQNNGV come from the germline V gene. The CDR3 sequence is 16 residues long. The CDR3 reads CASSLGGSGGYNEQFF. DNA of the CDR3: TGTGCCAGCAGCTTAGGTGGTAGCGGGGGTTACAATGAGCAGTTCTTC. Full variable domain (outside the CDR3, taken from reference TRBV11-2 and TRBJ2-1): EAGVAQSPRYKIIEKRQSVAFWCNPISGHATLYWYQQILGQGPKLLIQFQNNGVVDDSQLPKDRFSAERLKGVDSTLKIQPAKLEDSAVYLCASSLGGSGGYNEQFFGPGTRLTVL.

The gene calls are TRBV7-8 and TRBJ1-2; D unresolved. Trimming cost V 5 bases and J 6 bases, with 10 bases left between them. In germline, CDR1 is SGHVS, CDR2 FQNEAQ. The CDR3 is made up of 12 amino acids. CDR3 sequence (DNA): TGTGCCAGCAGCGCGGGCCGGCATGGCTACACCTTC. Amino acid sequence: CASSAGRHGYTF. Variable domain in full (rest from reference TRBV7-8 and TRBJ1-2): GAGVSQSPRYKVAKRGQDVALRCDPISGHVSLFWYQQALGQGPEFLTYFQNEAQLDKSGLPSDRFFAERPEGSVSTLKIQRTQQEDSAVYLCASSAGRHGYTFGSGTRLTVV.

This clone was recorded once. The J gene is TRBJ1-2, the V gene TRBV29-1; the match to TRBD1 covers 8 bases. The CDR3 runs 14 residues. V dropped 4 bases and J dropped 8; count of bases not matched to a gene: 12. Germline loops: CDR1 SQVTM, CDR2 ANQGSEA. The CDR3: CSVVEPDRAGGYTF. The DNA for the CDR3 is TGCAGCGTTGTTGAACCGGACAGGGCCGGCGGCTACACCTTC.

The chain uses TRBV14 and TRBJ1-6; 7 bases fit TRBD1. Germline V gives CDR1 SGHDN, CDR2 FVKESK. V was clipped by 4 bases and J by 10 bases; unmatched bases: 7. This CDR3 is built from 14 residues. The CDR3 DNA reads TGTGCCAGCAGCCGAGGACAGGCCTACTCACCCCTCCACTTT. It is translated as CASSRGQAYSPLHF.

This chain uses TRBV30 with TRBJ2-3; D is undetermined. Between the trimmed V and J ends, which lost 0 bases and 2 bases, there was a span of 9 bases. The CDR3 runs 14 residues. CDR1 GTSNPN and CDR2 SVGIG come from the germline V gene (reference sequence). The chain's CDR3 is CAWSVNILTDTQYF. Written as DNA, the CDR3 is TGTGCCTGGAGTGTGAACATTCTCACAGATACGCAGTATTTT.

The genes are TRBV9 and TRBJ2-1; 8 bases match TRBD2. After removal of 5 bases from V and 6 bases from J, the junction contained 4 bases not matched to a gene. This CDR3 spans 13 amino acids. Germline assignment: CDR1 SGDLS and CDR2 YYNGEE. CDR3 loop: CASRPGLVNEQFF. Here the CDR3 DNA reads TGTGCCAGCAGACCGGGACTAGTCAATGAGCAGTTCTTC.

The chain carries TRBV29-1 and TRBJ2-1; TRBD1 is a possible D gene (5 bases). Deletions cut 1 base from V and 4 bases from J, with 8 bases between. This CDR3 contains 13 residues. CDR1 and CDR2 (germline): SQVTM, ANQGSEA. CDR3 in DNA: TGCAGCGTTGAAGGGACATTGTACAATGAGCAGTTCTTC. This sequence encodes CSVEGTLYNEQFF.